This TCR beta chain emerged from a study of regulatory T cells in long-lasting Graves disease. Arm-PCR of CDR3 regions and iRepertoire HTBI primers were used to build TCR beta libraries. TCRdb re-derived calls from the multiplex PCR reads in MiXCR, one entry per CDR3 protein. The repertoire holds 600,000 to 850,000 distinct CDR3 sequences, with 25% to 35% as singletons. As to time point: persistent/refractory GD, antithyroid drugs over 5 years with positive TRAb. There was RNA extracted from PBMCs, and the TCR library was made from it. Trimming cost V 6 bases and J 0 bases; bases outside gene matches: 17. Germline CDR1 reads MDHEN; CDR2 reads SYDVKM. This CDR3 region has 19 residues. Study-level results: Newly diagnosed patients had higher TCR diversity than persistent Graves' patients did. Persistent disease favored TRBV28, TRBJ1-2 and TRBJ2-5.

The sample holds many counts of this clonotype. Its antigen is unidentified. The source material was peripheral blood mononuclear cells (PBMCs), sampled when the disease was refractory, from a patient treated with antithyroid drugs. The sequence was obtained from a female donor with Graves disease. The rearrangement joins TRBV28 to TRBJ2-5; 9 bases are shared with TRBD2. CDR3 DNA sequence: TGTGCCAGCAGGCTCTACTCCGGGACTAGCAGATTACACCAAGAGACCCAGTACTTC. It encodes CASRLYSGTSRLHQETQYF.